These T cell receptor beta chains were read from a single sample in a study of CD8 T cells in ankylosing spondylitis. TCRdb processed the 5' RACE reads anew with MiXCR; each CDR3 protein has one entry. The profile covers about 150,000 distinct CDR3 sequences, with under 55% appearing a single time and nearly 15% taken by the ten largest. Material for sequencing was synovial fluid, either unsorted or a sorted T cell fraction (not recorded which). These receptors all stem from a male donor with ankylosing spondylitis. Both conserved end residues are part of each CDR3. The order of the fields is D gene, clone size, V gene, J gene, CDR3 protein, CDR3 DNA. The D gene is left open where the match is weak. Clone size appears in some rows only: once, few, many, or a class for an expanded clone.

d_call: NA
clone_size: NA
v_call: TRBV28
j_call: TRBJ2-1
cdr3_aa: CASSSSPEQFF
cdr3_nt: TGTGCCAGCAGTTCTTCACCCGAGCAGTTCTTC

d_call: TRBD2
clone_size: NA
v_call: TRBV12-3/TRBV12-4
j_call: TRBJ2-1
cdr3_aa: CASSLLAVPYNEQFF
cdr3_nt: TGTGCCAGCAGCCTACTAGCGGTGCCCTACAATGAGCAGTTCTTC

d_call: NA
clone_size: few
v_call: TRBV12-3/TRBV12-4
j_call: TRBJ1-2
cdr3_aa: CASSFTGAGGYGYTF
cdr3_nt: TGTGCCAGCAGTTTCACTGGGGCGGGTGGCTATGGCTACACCTTC

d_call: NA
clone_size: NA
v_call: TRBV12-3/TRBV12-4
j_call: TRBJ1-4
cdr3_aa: CASSLRWGSREKLFF
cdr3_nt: TGTGCCAGCAGTTTAAGATGGGGCAGTCGTGAAAAACTGTTTTTT

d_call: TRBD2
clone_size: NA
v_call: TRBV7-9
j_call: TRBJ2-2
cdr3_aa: CASTETGGRLTGELFF
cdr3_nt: TGTGCCAGCACCGAAACCGGCGGGAGACTCACCGGGGAGCTGTTTTTT

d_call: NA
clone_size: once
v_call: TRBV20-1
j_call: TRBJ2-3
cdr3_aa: CSARDWRGRADTQYF
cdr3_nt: TGCAGTGCTAGAGATTGGAGGGGGAGGGCAGATACGCAGTATTTT

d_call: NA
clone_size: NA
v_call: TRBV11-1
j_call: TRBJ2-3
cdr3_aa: CASSFGPEPGTGTRDTQYF
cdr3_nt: TGTGCCAGCAGCTTCGGACCGGAACCCGGGACTGGGACCAGGGATACGCAGTATTTT

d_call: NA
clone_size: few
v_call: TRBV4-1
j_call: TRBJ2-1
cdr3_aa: CASSQIPRGEHYNEQFF
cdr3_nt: TGCGCCAGCAGCCAAATCCCTCGGGGAGAGCACTACAATGAGCAGTTCTTC

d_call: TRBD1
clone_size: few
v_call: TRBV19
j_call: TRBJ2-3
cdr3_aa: CATKAGTGDTDTQYF
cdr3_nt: TGTGCCACCAAAGCCGGGACAGGGGATACAGATACGCAGTATTTT

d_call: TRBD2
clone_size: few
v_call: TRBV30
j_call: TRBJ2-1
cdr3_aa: CAWSGGDSGTSGPPMEQFF
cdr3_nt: TGTGCCTGGAGTGGCGGGGATTCCGGGACTAGCGGGCCCCCTATGGAGCAGTTCTTC

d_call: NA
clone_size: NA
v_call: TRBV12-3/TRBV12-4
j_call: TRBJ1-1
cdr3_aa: CASSPRFLHTEAFF
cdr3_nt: TGTGCCAGCAGTCCCAGGTTCCTCCACACTGAAGCTTTCTTT

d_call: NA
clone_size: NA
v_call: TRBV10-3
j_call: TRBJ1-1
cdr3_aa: CAIKKGGPNTEAFF
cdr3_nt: TGTGCCATCAAAAAGGGGGGGCCGAACACTGAAGCTTTCTTT

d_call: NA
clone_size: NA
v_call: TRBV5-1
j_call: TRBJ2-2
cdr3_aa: CASRQEYTGELFF
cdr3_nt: TGCGCCAGCCGACAGGAGTACACCGGGGAGCTGTTTTTT

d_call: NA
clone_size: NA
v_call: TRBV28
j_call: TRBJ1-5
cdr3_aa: CASSLVEGDGNQPQHF
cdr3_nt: TGTGCCAGCAGTTTAGTAGAAGGGGATGGCAATCAGCCCCAGCATTTT

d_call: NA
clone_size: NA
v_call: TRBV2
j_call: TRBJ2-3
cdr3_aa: CASSLYGYTDTQYF
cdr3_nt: TGTGCCAGCAGTCTGTACGGGTACACAGATACGCAGTATTTT

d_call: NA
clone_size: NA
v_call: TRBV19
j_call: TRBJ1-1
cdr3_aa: CASSIGLGVNTEAFF
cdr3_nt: TGTGCCAGTAGTATCGGGTTAGGCGTGAACACTGAAGCTTTCTTT

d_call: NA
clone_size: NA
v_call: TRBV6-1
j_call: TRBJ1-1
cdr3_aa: CASLQGPQAEAFF
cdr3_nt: TGTGCCAGTTTACAGGGCCCGCAGGCGGAAGCTTTCTTT

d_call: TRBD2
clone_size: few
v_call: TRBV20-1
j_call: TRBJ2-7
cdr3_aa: CSQHRRRLAVGDEQYF
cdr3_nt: TGCAGTCAACATCGACGAAGACTAGCGGTGGGGGACGAGCAGTACTTC

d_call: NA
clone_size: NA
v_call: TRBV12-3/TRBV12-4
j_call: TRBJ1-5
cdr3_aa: CASSLDGSNQPQHF
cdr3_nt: TGTGCCAGCAGTTTAGACGGTAGCAATCAGCCCCAGCATTTT

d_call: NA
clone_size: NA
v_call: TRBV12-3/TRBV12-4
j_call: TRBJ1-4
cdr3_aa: CASSTELNEKLFF
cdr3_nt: TGTGCCAGCAGTACCGAGCTTAATGAAAAACTGTTTTTT

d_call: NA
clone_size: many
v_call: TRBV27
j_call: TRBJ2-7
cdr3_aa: CASSTEGGGPLEQYF
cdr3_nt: TGTGCCAGCAGTACTGAGGGAGGGGGGCCCCTCGAGCAGTACTTC

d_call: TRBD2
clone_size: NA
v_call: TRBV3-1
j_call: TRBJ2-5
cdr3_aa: CASSLSPGTSFETQYF
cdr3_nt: TGTGCCAGCAGCCTCTCTCCGGGGACTAGCTTCGAGACCCAGTACTTC

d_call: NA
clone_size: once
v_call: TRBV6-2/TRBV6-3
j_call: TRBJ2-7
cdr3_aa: CASSYPTGTWPHEQYF
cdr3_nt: TGTGCCAGCAGTTACCCGACCGGGACATGGCCCCACGAGCAGTACTTC

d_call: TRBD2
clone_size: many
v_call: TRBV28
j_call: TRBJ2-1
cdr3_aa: CASSPTLAGAHNEQFF
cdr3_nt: TGTGCCAGCAGTCCCACCCTAGCGGGAGCTCACAATGAGCAGTTCTTC

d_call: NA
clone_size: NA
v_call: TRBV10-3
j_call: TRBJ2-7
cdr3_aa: CAIGAGDSYEQYF
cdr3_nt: TGTGCCATCGGCGCAGGGGATTCCTACGAGCAGTACTTC

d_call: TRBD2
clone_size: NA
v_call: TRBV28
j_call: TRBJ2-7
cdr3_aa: CASSGLASTYEQYF
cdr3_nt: TGTGCCAGCAGCGGACTAGCCAGTACCTACGAGCAGTACTTC

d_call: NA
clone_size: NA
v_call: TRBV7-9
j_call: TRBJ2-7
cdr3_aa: CASRRGREQYF
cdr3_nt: TGTGCCAGCCGCCGGGGTCGCGAGCAGTACTTC

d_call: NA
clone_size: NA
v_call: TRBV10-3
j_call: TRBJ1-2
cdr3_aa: CAISTPAAYGYTF
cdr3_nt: TGTGCCATCAGTACCCCGGCGGCCTATGGCTACACCTTC

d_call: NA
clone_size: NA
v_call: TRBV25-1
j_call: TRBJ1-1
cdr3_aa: CASRGGQSEAFF
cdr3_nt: TGTGCCAGCCGAGGCGGGCAGAGTGAAGCTTTCTTT

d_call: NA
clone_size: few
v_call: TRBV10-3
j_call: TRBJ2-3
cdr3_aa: CAISDRDYTDTQYF
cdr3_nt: TGTGCCATCAGTGACAGGGATTACACAGATACGCAGTATTTT

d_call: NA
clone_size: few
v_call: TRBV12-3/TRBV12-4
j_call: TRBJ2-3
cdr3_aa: CASGLARTDTQYF
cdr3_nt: TGTGCCAGCGGTTTGGCCCGCACAGATACGCAGTATTTT

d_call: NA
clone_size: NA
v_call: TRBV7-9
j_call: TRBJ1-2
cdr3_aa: CASSWDGYGYTF
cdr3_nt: TGTGCCAGCAGTTGGGACGGCTATGGCTACACCTTC

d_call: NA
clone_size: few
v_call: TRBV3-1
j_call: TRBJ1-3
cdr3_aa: CASSQGIISGNTIYF
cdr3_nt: TGTGCCAGCAGCCAAGGGATAATCTCTGGAAACACCATATATTTT

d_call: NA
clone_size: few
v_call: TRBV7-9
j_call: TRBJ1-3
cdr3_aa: CASSLDGSQSSGNTIYF
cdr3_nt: TGTGCCAGCAGCTTAGACGGGAGCCAGAGCTCTGGAAACACCATATATTTT

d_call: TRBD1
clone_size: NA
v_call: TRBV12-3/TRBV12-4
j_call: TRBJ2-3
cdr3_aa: CASSFDPGQNLDTQYF
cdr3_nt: TGTGCCAGCAGTTTCGACCCGGGACAGAACCTAGATACGCAGTATTTT

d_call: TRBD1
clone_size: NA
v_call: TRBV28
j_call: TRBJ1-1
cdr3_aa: CASSLVWWDRGPNTEAFF
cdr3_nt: TGTGCCAGCAGTTTAGTTTGGTGGGACAGGGGACCGAACACTGAAGCTTTCTTT

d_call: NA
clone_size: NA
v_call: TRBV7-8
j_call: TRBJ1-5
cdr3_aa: CASSPTPGVSNQPQHF
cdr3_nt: TGTGCCAGCAGCCCGACACCAGGGGTGAGCAATCAGCCCCAGCATTTT

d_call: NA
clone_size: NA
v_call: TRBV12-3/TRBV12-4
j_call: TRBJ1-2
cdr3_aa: CASSPRQDDF
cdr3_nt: TGTGCCAGCAGTCCCCGACAGGATGACTTC

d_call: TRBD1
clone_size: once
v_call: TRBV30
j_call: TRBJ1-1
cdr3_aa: CACTGVWGTEAFF
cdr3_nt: TGTGCCTGCACAGGGGTATGGGGCACTGAAGCTTTCTTT

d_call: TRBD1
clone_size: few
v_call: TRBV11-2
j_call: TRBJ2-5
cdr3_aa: CASSLGRYRGKETQYF
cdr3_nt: TGTGCCAGCAGCTTAGGGCGGTACAGGGGAAAAGAGACCCAGTACTTC

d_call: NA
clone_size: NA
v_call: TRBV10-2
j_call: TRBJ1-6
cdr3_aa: CASTYRPSSPLHF
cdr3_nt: TGCGCCAGCACCTACAGGCCCTCTTCACCCCTCCACTTT

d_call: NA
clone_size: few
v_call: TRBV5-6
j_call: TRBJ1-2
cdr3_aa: CASSLSRRFYGYTF
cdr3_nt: TGTGCCAGCAGCTTGAGTCGGAGATTCTATGGCTACACCTTC

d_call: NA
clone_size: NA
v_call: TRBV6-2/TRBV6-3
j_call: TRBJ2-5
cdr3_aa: CASSYSSEEPQVETQYF
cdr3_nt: TGTGCCAGCAGTTATAGTAGCGAGGAACCCCAGGTGGAGACCCAGTACTTC

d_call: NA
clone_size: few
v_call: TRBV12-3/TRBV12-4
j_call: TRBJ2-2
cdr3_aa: CASSWGTGELFF
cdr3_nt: TGTGCCAGCAGTTGGGGCACCGGGGAGCTGTTTTTT